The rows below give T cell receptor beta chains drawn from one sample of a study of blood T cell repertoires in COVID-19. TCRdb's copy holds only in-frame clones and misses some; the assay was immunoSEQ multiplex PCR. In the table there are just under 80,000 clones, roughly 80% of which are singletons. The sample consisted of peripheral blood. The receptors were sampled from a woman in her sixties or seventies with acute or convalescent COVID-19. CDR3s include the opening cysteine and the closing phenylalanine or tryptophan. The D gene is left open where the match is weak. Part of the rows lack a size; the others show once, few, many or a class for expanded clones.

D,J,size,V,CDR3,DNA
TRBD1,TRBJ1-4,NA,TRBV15,CATSSGQGNEKLFF,TGTGCCACCAGCAGTGGACAGGGCAATGAAAAACTGTTTTTT
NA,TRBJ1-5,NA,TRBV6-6,CASSYSEEINQPQHF,TGTGCCAGCAGTTACAGCGAGGAAATAAATCAGCCCCAGCATTTT
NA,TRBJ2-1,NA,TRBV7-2,CASSPASSERNEQFF,TGTGCCAGCAGTCCTGCTTCGTCGGAGAGGAATGAGCAGTTCTTC
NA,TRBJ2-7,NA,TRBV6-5,CASSQLGGEQYF,TGTGCCAGCAGTCAACTGGGGGGCGAGCAGTACTTC
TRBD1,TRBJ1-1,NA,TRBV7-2,CASSLGTGLNTEAFF,TGTGCCAGCAGCCTTGGGACAGGGTTGAACACTGAAGCTTTCTTT
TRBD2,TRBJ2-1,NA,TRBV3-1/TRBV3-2,CASSQALTHPGLAPNEQFF,TGTGCCAGCAGCCAAGCCCTAACACACCCGGGACTAGCGCCTAATGAGCAGTTCTTC
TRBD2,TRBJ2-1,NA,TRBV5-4,CASSLVLAGTYNEQFF,TGTGCCAGCAGCTTGGTACTAGCGGGAACCTACAATGAGCAGTTCTTC
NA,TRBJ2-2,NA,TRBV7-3,CASSQTGLGTGELFF,TGTGCCAGCAGCCAGACAGGACTTGGCACCGGGGAGCTGTTTTTT
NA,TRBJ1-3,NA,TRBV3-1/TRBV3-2,CASSQLSLIPRKGVRPGNTIYF,TGTGCCAGCAGCCAACTATCCCTCATCCCTCGGAAAGGAGTCCGACCTGGAAACACCATATATTTT
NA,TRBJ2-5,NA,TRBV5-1,CASSAGLSGETQYF,TGCGCCAGCAGCGCTGGACTCAGTGGTGAGACCCAGTACTTC
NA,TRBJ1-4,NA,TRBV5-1,CASSLGDTRTNEKLFF,TGCGCCAGCAGCTTGGGGGACACACGAACTAATGAAAAACTGTTTTTT
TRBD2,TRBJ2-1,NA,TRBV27,CASSPLAGVRNEQFF,TGTGCCAGCAGTCCACTAGCGGGAGTAAGAAATGAGCAGTTCTTC
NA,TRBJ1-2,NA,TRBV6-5,CASMRNYGYTF,TGTGCCAGCATGAGAAACTATGGCTACACCTTC
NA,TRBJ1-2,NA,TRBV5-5,CASSLTSNYGYTF,TGTGCCAGCAGCTTGACCAGTAACTATGGCTACACCTTC
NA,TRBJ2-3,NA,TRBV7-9,CATRWTATDTQYF,TGTGCCACTCGATGGACAGCCACAGATACGCAGTATTTT
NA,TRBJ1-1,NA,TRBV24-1,CATRENSNTEAFF,TGTGCCACCCGCGAGAATTCTAACACTGAAGCTTTCTTT
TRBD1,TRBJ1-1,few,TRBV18,CASSLTGTGVQGAEAFF,TGTGCCAGCTCACTTACCGGGACAGGGGTTCAAGGAGCTGAAGCTTTCTTT
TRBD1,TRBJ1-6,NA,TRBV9,CASSAKGQNNSPLHF,TGTGCCAGCAGCGCTAAGGGACAGAATAATTCACCCCTCCACTTT
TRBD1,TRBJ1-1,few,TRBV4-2,CASSQDPGRGTEAFF,TGTGCCAGCAGCCAAGATCCCGGCAGGGGGACTGAAGCTTTCTTT
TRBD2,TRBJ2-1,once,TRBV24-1,CATSDTSGTTYNEQFF,TGTGCCACCAGTGATACTAGCGGGACCACCTACAATGAGCAGTTCTTC
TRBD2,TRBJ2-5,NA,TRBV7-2,CASKGGEASGSGETQYF,TGTGCCAGCAAAGGGGGGGAGGCTAGCGGGAGTGGAGAGACCCAGTACTTC
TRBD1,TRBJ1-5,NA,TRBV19,CASSILQGRQPQHF,TGTGCCAGTAGTATACTACAGGGGCGTCAGCCCCAGCATTTT
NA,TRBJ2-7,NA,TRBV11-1,CASSLGPQGYEQYF,TGTGCCAGCAGCTTAGGGCCCCAGGGCTACGAGCAGTACTTC
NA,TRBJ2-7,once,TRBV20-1,CSAMEGQYVYF,TGCAGTGCTATGGAGGGGCAGTATGTATACTTC
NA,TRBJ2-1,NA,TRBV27,CASSWGTLNEQFF,TGTGCCAGCAGTTGGGGGACTCTCAATGAGCAGTTCTTC
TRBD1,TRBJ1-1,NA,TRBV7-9,CASSFDRGTEAFF,TGTGCCAGCAGCTTTGACAGGGGCACTGAAGCTTTCTTT
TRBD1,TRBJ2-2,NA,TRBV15,CATSGTGDTGELFF,TGTGCCACCAGCGGGACAGGGGACACCGGGGAGCTGTTTTTT
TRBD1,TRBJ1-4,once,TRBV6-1,CASSEQGVGEKLFF,TGTGCCAGCAGTGAACAGGGGGTGGGTGAAAAACTGTTTTTT
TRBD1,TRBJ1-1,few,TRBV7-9,CASSSTGGGTEAFF,TGTGCCAGCAGCTCGACAGGGGGAGGAACTGAAGCTTTCTTT
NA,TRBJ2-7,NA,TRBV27,CASSLSGGASYEQYF,TGTGCCAGCAGTTTATCCGGGGGAGCCTCCTACGAGCAGTACTTC
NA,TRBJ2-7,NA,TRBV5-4,CASSIGGFGEQYF,TGTGCCAGCAGTATTGGTGGGTTCGGGGAGCAGTACTTC
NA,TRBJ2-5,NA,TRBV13,CASSRERGAETQYF,TGTGCCAGCAGCCGAGAACGCGGGGCAGAGACCCAGTACTTC
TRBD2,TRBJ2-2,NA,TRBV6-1,CASSEFGLVSTGELFF,TGTGCCAGCAGTGAATTCGGACTAGTCTCCACCGGGGAGCTGTTTTTT
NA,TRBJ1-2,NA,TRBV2,CASSETAYGYTF,TGTGCCAGCAGTGAGACAGCTTATGGCTACACCTTC
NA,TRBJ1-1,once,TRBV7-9,CASSLTADTEAFF,TGTGCCAGCAGCTTGACCGCGGACACTGAAGCTTTCTTT
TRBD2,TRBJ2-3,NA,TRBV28,CASGRLAANPPDTQYF,TGTGCCAGCGGCCGCCTAGCGGCCAACCCGCCAGATACGCAGTATTTT
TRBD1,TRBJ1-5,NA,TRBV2,CASSEAKATGWRQPQHF,TGTGCCAGCAGTGAAGCGAAGGCGACAGGGTGGAGGCAGCCCCAGCATTTT
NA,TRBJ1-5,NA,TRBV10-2,CASSPIARGNQPQHF,TGCGCCAGCAGTCCCATTGCTAGGGGTAATCAGCCCCAGCATTTT
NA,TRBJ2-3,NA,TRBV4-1,CASSHPFGGGKRTDTQYF,TGCGCCAGCAGCCACCCCTTCGGAGGCGGGAAGCGCACAGATACGCAGTATTTT
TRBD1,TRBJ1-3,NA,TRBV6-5,CASSQNRGSGNTIYF,TGTGCCAGCAGTCAAAACAGGGGCTCTGGAAACACCATATATTTT
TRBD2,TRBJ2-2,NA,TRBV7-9,CASSKSGRGNTGELFF,TGTGCCAGCAGCAAGAGCGGGAGGGGGAACACCGGGGAGCTGTTTTTT
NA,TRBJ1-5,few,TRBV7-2,CASGSSDDQPQHF,TGTGCCAGCGGGAGCAGTGACGATCAGCCCCAGCATTTT
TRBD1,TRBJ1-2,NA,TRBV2,CASSEQGAYNYGYTF,TGTGCCAGCAGTGAACAGGGGGCTTACAACTATGGCTACACCTTC
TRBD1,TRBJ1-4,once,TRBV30,CAWSVGGANEKLFF,TGTGCCTGGAGTGTAGGGGGCGCTAATGAAAAACTGTTTTTT
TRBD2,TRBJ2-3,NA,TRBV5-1,CASSVPSGEVTDTQYF,TGCGCCAGCAGCGTACCTAGCGGGGAAGTCACAGATACGCAGTATTTT
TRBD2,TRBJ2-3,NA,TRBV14,CASSPRLAGDTDTQYF,TGTGCCAGCAGCCCGCGACTAGCGGGGGACACAGATACGCAGTATTTT